The 7 T cell receptor beta chains below were found in one sample sequenced in a study of control samples from healthy donors and cancer patients. Data came from immunoSEQ multiplex PCR; TCRdb stores just in-frame clones and leaves some out. In the table there are about 180,000 clones, nearly 90% of which are singletons. The sample taken for sequencing was blood. These receptors were obtained from a woman aged 45-65 years in good health.

The chain links TRBV20-1 to TRBJ1-1; D ambiguous. V was cut by 3 bases and J by 0 bases, with 11 bases left in between. In germline, CDR1 is DFQATT, CDR2 SNEGSKA (reference sequence). This CDR3 contains 14 residues. CDR3 coding DNA: TGCAGTGCTAGTAGAGGAGGCCTGAACACTGAAGCTTTCTTT. Its translation: CSASRGGLNTEAFF.

V and J are TRBV6-2 or TRBV6-3 and TRBJ2-1, with D unresolved. The CDR3 length is 15 residues. V was trimmed by 6 bases and J by 7 bases, leaving 19 bases between them. CDR1 MNHEY and CDR2 SVGEGT come from the germline V gene. This CDR3 reads CASSLARTSANEQFF. DNA for the CDR3: TGTGCCAGCAGCCTTGCCCGGACCTCGGCAAATGAGCAGTTCTTC.

The V gene is TRBV3-1 (or the pseudogene TRBV3-2), the J gene TRBJ1-1; maybe TRBD1 (5 bases). The CDR3 consists of 15 residues. Germline V gene lookup returns CDR1 LGHDT and CDR2 YNNKEL (reference sequence). V lost 1 base and J lost 1, with 10 bases in between. The CDR3 bases are TGTGCCAGCAGCCAAGGACAGACATCGAACACTGAAGCTTTCTTT. Its translation: CASSQGQTSNTEAFF.

The chain joins TRBV11-1 to TRBJ2-3, with unresolved D. V was pared by 0 bases and J by 2 bases, with 9 bases between. This CDR3 comprises 15 residues. Germline CDR1 SGHAT, CDR2 FQDESV (reference sequence). CDR3 sequence reads: CASSLASTYTDTQYF. CDR3 bases: TGTGCCAGCAGCTTAGCGTCTACTTACACAGATACGCAGTATTTT.

The genes are TRBV5-1 and TRBJ2-1; 11 bases are shared with TRBD2. In germline, CDR1 is SGHRS, CDR2 YFSETQ. The CDR3 covers 15 residues. Trimming removed 0 bases from V and 9 bases from J; junction bases left unmatched: 5. CDR3 sequence: CASSLVPLAGGEQFF. The CDR3 DNA is TGCGCCAGCAGCTTGGTCCCCCTAGCGGGAGGTGAGCAGTTCTTC.

The rearrangement joins TRBV5-1 to TRBJ1-5, with a weak D call TRBD1 (6 bases). Between the trimmed V and J ends, which lost 6 bases and 5 bases, there was a span of 18 bases. The V gene's germline CDR1 is SGHRS and CDR2 YFSETQ. This CDR3 is 15 amino acids long. CDR3 sequence: CASTTNAGVDQPQHF. CDR3 DNA: TGCGCCAGCACCACGAATGCAGGGGTGGATCAGCCCCAGCATTTT. The full variable domain, completed using reference TRBV5-1 and TRBJ1-5, is KAGVTQTPRYLIKTRGQQVTLSCSPISGHRSVSWYQQTPGQGLQFLFEYFSETQRNKGNFPGRFSGRQFSNSRSEMNVSTLELGDSALYLCASTTNAGVDQPQHFGDGTRLSIL.

In nucleotides, the CDR3 is TGCGCCAGCAGCCAAGTTGTCATCCTCCCAGATACGCAGTATTTT. It codes for CASSQVVILPDTQYF. The chain joins TRBV4-1 to TRBJ2-3; D ambiguous. V was shortened by 1 base and J by 4 bases, with 12 bases between the two germline ends. Germline CDR1 is MGHRA and CDR2 is YSYEKL. The CDR3 totals 15 residues.